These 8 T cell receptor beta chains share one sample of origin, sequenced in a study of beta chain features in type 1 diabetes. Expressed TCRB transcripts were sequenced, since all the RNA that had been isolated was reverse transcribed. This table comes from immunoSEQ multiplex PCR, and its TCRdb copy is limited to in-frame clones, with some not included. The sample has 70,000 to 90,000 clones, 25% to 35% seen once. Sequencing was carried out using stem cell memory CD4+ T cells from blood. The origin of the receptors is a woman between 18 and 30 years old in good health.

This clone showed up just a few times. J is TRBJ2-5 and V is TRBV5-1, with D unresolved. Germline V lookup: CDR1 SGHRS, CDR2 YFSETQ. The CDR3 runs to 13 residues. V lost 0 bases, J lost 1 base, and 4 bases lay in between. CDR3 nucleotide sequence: TGCGCCAGCAGCTTGGCCCGCCAAGAGACCCAGTACTTC. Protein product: CASSLARQETQYF.

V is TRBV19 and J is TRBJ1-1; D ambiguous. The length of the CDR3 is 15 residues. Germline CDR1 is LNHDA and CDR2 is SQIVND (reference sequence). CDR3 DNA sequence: TGTGCTTCGGAGTATGATCGCTCCGGAGGTTCTGAAGCTTTCTTT. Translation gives CASEYDRSGGSEAFF. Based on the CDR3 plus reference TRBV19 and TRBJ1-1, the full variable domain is DGGITQSPKYLFRKEGQNVTLSCEQNLNHDAMYWYRQDPGQGLRLIYYSQIVNDFQKGDIAEGYSVSREKKESFPLTVTSAQKNPTAFYLCASEYDRSGGSEAFFGQGTRLTVV.

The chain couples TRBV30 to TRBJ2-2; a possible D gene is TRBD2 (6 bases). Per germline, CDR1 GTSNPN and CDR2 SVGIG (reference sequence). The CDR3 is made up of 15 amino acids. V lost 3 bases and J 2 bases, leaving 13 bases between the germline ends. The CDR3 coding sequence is TGTGCCTGGAGCCTAGCTAGCGATAACACCGGGGAGCTGTTTTTT. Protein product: CAWSLASDNTGELFF.

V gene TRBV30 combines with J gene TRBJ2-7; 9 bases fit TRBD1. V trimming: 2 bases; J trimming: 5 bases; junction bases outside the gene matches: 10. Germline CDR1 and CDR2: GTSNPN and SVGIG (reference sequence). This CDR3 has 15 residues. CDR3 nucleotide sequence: TGTGCCTGGAGTTTAAGGACAGGGGCTATGAACGAGCAGTACTTC. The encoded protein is CAWSLRTGAMNEQYF.

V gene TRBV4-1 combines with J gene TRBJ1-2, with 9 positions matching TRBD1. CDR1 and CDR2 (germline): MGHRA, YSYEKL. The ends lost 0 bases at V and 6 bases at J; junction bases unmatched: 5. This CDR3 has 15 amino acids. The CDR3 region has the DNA TGCGCCAGCAGCCAAGATCAGACAGGGGGTAATGGCTACACCTTC. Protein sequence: CASSQDQTGGNGYTF.

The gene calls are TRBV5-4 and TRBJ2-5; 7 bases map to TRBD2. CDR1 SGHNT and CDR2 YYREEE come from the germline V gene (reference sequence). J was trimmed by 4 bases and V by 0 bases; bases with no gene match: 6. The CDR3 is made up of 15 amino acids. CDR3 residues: CASSLEYGGGETQYF. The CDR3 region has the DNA TGTGCCAGCAGCTTGGAGTATGGGGGGGGAGAGACCCAGTACTTC.

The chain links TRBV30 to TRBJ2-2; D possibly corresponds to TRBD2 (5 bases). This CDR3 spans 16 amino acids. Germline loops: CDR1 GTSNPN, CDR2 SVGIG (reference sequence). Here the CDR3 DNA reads TGTGCTACATCCCCCGGGTCAGGAGGAATGGCCGGGGAGCTGTTTTTT. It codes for CATSPGSGGMAGELFF.

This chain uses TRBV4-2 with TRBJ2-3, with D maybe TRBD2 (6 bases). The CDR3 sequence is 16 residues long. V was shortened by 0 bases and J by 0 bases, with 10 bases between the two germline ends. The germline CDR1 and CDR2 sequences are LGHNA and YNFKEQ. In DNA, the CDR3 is TGTGCCAGCAGCCAAGATTACAGCGGGAGCACAGATACGCAGTATTTT. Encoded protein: CASSQDYSGSTDTQYF.